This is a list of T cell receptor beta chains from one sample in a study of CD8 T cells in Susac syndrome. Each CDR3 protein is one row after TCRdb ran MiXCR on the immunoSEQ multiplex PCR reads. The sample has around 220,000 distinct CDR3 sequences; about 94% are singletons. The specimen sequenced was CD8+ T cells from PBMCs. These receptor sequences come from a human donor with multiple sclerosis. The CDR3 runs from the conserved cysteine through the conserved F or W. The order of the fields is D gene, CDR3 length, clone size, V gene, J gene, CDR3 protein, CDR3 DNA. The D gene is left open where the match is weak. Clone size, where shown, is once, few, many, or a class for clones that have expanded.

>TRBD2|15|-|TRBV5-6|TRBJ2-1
CASSLSAGAYNEQFF
TGTGCCAGCAGCTTGTCGGCGGGGGCCTACAATGAGCAGTTCTTC
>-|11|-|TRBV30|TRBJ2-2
CALDGPGELFF
TGTGCTTTGGACGGTCCCGGGGAGCTGTTTTTT
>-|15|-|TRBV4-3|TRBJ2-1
CASSQETGMRTEQFF
TGCGCCAGCAGCCAAGAGACGGGGATGAGGACTGAGCAGTTCTTC
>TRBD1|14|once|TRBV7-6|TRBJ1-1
CASSAQGENTEAFF
TGTGCCAGCAGCGCGCAGGGGGAGAACACTGAAGCTTTCTTT
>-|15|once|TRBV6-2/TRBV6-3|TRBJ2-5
CASSYPLGGAETQYF
TGTGCCAGCAGTTACCCCCTAGGGGGTGCGGAGACCCAGTACTTC
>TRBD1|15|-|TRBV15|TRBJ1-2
CATSRVGDRGYGYTF
TGTGCCACCAGCAGAGTGGGGGACAGGGGCTATGGCTACACCTTC
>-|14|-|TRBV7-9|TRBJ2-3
CASSSDDGTDTQYF
TGTGCCAGCAGCTCTGACGACGGCACAGATACGCAGTATTTT
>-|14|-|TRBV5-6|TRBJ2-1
CASSLGRTYNEQFF
TGTGCCAGCAGCTTGGGCCGGACCTACAATGAGCAGTTCTTC
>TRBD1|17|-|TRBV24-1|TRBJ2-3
CATSDSGTGARTDTQYF
TGTGCCACCAGTGATTCCGGGACAGGGGCCCGCACAGATACGCAGTATTTT
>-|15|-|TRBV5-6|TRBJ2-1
CASSLAGKPADEQFF
TGTGCCAGCAGCTTGGCTGGGAAACCAGCAGATGAGCAGTTCTTC
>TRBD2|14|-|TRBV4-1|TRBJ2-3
CASSETGGTDTQYF
TGCGCCAGCAGCGAGACGGGGGGTACAGATACGCAGTATTTT
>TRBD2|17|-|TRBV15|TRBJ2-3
CATSAVAGAQRADTQYF
TGTGCCACCAGCGCAGTAGCGGGAGCACAAAGGGCAGATACGCAGTATTTT
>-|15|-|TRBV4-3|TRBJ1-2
CASSQVGEGGYGYTF
TGCGCCAGCAGCCAAGTAGGGGAAGGGGGCTATGGCTACACCTTC
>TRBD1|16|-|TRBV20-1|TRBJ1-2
CSARDPGQGVYSGYTF
TGCAGTGCTAGGGACCCGGGACAGGGGGTGTATTCTGGCTACACCTTC
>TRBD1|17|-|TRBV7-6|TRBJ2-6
CASSLVFTGVGANVLTF
TGTGCCAGCAGCTTAGTTTTCACAGGGGTTGGGGCCAACGTCCTGACTTTC
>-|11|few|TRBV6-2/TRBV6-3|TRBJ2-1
CASSYADEQFF
TGTGCCAGCAGTTATGCGGATGAGCAGTTCTTC
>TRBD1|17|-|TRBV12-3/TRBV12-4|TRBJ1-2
CASSLRYRQGGNYGYTF
TGTGCCAGCAGTTTGAGGTATCGACAGGGTGGCAACTATGGCTACACCTTC
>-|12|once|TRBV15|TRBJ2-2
CATSRDTGELFF
TGTGCCACCAGCAGAGATACCGGGGAGCTGTTTTTT
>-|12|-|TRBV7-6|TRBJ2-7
CASSLAGAEQYF
TGTGCCAGCAGCTTAGCCGGTGCCGAGCAGTACTTC
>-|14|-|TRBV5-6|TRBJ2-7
CASSPRGALYEQYF
TGTGCCAGCAGCCCTCGGGGGGCCCTCTACGAGCAGTACTTC
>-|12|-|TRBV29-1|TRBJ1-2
CSVAAGNYGYTF
TGCAGCGTTGCGGCCGGGAACTATGGCTACACCTTC
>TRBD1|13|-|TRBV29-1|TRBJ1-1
CSATGGSYTEAFF
TGCAGCGCTACAGGGGGATCGTACACTGAAGCTTTCTTT
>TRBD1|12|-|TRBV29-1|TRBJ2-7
CSGGTGAYEQYF
TGCAGCGGCGGGACAGGGGCCTACGAGCAGTACTTC
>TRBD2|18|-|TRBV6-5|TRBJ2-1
CASSYPPGTSRGDNEQFF
TGTGCCAGCAGTTACCCTCCCGGGACTAGCAGGGGGGACAATGAGCAGTTCTTC
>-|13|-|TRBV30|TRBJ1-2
CAWFGGGYYGYTF
TGTGCCTGGTTTGGCGGGGGGTACTATGGCTACACCTTC
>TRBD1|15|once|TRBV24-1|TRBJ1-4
CATVTLDRGDEKLFF
TGTGCCACCGTGACCTTGGACAGGGGTGATGAAAAACTGTTTTTT
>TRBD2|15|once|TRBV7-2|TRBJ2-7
CASSETSGSLYEQYF
TGTGCCAGCAGCGAAACTAGCGGGAGCCTATACGAGCAGTACTTC
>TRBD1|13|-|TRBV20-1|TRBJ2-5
CSASDRGQETQYF
TGCAGTGCTAGCGACAGGGGCCAAGAGACCCAGTACTTC
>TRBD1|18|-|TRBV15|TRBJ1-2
CATSGGVVGTGIPYGYTF
TGTGCCACCAGCGGTGGGGTGGTTGGGACAGGGATTCCCTATGGCTACACCTTC
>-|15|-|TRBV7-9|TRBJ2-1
CASSLVGGMSNEQFF
TGTGCCAGCAGCTTGGTGGGAGGTATGAGCAATGAGCAGTTCTTC
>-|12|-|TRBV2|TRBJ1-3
CASSGPGNTIYF
TGTGCCAGCAGTGGACCTGGAAACACCATATATTTT
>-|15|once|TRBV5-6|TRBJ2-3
CASSGPRFGTDTQYF
TGTGCCAGCAGCGGTCCGCGGTTCGGCACAGATACGCAGTATTTT
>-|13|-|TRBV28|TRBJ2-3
CASSPSGGHTQYF
TGTGCCAGCAGCCCAAGTGGGGGCCATACGCAGTATTTT
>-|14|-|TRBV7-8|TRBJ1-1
CASSSGTPEYGAFF
TGTGCCAGCAGCTCCGGGACCCCAGAATACGGAGCTTTCTTT
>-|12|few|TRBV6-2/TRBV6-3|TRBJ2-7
CASSGLLNEQYF
TGTGCCAGCAGTGGCCTGCTCAACGAGCAGTACTTC
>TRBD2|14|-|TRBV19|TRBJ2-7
CASSWLAGSYEQYF
TGTGCCAGTAGTTGGCTAGCGGGATCCTACGAGCAGTACTTC
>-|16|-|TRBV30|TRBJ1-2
CAWSPINTVTAYGYTF
TGTGCCTGGAGTCCGATAAATACAGTGACGGCCTATGGCTACACCTTC
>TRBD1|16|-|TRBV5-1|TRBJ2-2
CASRTPRQGDTGELFF
TGCGCCAGCCGCACCCCGAGACAGGGAGACACCGGGGAGCTGTTTTTT
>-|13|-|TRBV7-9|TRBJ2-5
CASSPQNQETQYF
TGTGCCAGCAGCCCTCAAAACCAAGAGACCCAGTACTTC
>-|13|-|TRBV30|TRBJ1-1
CAWSTGSNTEAFF
TGTGCCTGGAGCACAGGCTCGAACACTGAAGCTTTCTTT
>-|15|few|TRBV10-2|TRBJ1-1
CASSESSHEGRNTFF
TGCGCCAGCAGTGAGTCTTCCCACGAGGGACGTAATACTTTCTTT
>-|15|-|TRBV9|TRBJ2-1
CASSAFYSSYNEQFF
TGTGCCAGCAGCGCGTTTTACAGCTCCTACAATGAGCAGTTCTTC
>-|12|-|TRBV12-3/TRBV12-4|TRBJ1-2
CASSFNADGYTF
TGTGCCAGCAGTTTCAACGCAGATGGCTACACCTTC
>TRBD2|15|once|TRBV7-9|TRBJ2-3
CASSSSGGATDTQYF
TGTGCCAGCAGCTCGAGCGGGGGGGCCACAGATACGCAGTATTTT
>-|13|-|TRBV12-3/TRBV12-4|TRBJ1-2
CASRPQGNYGYTF
TGTGCCAGCAGACCTCAGGGAAACTATGGCTACACCTTC
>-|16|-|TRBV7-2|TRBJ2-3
CASSQHWSAGTDTQYF
TGTGCCAGCAGCCAGCATTGGAGCGCGGGCACAGATACGCAGTATTTT
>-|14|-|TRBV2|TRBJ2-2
CASSETSGEWELFF
TGTGCCAGCAGTGAAACTTCAGGGGAGTGGGAGCTGTTTTTT
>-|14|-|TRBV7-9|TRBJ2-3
CASSFPGYTDTQYF
TGTGCCAGCAGCTTCCCAGGGTACACAGATACGCAGTATTTT
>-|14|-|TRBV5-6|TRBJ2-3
CASSLNLGTDTQYF
TGTGCCAGCAGCTTGAACCTAGGCACAGATACGCAGTATTTT
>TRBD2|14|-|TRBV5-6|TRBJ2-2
CASSLGTSRRELFF
TGTGCCAGCAGCTTGGGGACTAGCAGGAGGGAGCTGTTTTTT
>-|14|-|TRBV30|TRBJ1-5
CAWSLGQVNQPQHF
TGTGCCTGGAGTCTCGGGCAGGTCAATCAGCCCCAGCATTTT
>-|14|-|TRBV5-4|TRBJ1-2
CASSLVQRNYGYTF
TGTGCCAGCAGCTTGGTCCAGAGGAACTATGGCTACACCTTC
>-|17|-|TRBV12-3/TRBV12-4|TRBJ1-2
CASSLPPRQVTNYGYTF
TGTGCCAGCAGTTTGCCCCCTAGACAGGTCACTAACTATGGCTACACCTTC
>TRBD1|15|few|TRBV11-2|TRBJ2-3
CASTQTGEWTDTQYF
TGTGCCAGCACCCAGACAGGGGAGTGGACAGATACGCAGTATTTT
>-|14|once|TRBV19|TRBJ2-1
CASSEWGHYNEQFF
TGTGCCAGTAGTGAGTGGGGGCACTACAATGAGCAGTTCTTC